The T cell receptor (beta chain) under discussion was sequenced for a study of precursors of human CD4 cytotoxic T cells (dated by TCRdb to the late 2010s). General notes on the study: In total, around 15 donors contributed CD4+ memory subsets to the bulk TCR-seq analysis. TCR-seq analysis of some 15 donors yielded TCRalpha and TCRbeta chain sequences (table S7). Beyond this particular receptor, the publication reports: Compared with the TCM and TEM subsets, the IL-7Rhigh and IL-7R- TEMRA subsets had more restricted TCR repertoires, marked by lower diversity and more expanded clonotypes. Only about 95% of the 14 donors were included in some of the bulk TCR-seq comparisons, which suggests that not every subset was available for every donor. The limitation that the direction of differentiation between precursor and effector cells cannot be definitively established by a human observational design was noted by the authors. A larger fraction of IL-7Rhigh TEMRA clonotypes than of TEM or TCM clonotypes was made up of expanded effector clonotypes.

To test a precursor-effector relationship among CD4 cytotoxic T cells, bulk UMI-based TCR sequencing was performed on four sorted CD4+ memory subsets (TCM, TEM, IL-7Rhigh TEMRA, IL-7R- TEMRA). Cells were obtained from peripheral blood mononuclear cells isolated from human blood. TCRdb shows the sequencer as Illumina MiSeq. The original pipeline was this. The Shannon-Wiener index, calculated in VDJtools, was used to measure repertoire diversity. Expanded TCRbeta clonotypes were defined as those with a clonotype frequency of at least 3. TCRdb redid the processing of the public reads, applying fastp at Q25 and MiXCR, and retained in-frame beta chains. Entries that share a CDR3 protein sequence are merged under the most common genes and DNA. TCRdb, rather than the study authors, made the V and J calls. For this sample there are about 500 distinct CDR3 sequences; 15% to 25% appear just once. The leading ten clones occupy around 12% of the sample.

This clonotype is large (0.1 to 1%). Its antigen is currently not known. Base quality data are lacking; no much larger clone is found one base away. V is trimmed back by 1 base and J by 0 bases, and the junction contains 9 bases that no gene match accounts for. Measured from the cysteine to the phenylalanine, the CDR3 is 18 residues long. Only the CDR3 region is kept as DNA, spanning 54 bases read in frame from base 1. Sequences MGHDK (CDR1) and SYGVNS (CDR2) are obtained from the germline V gene. The sequence is built from TRBV25-1 and TRBJ1-1, with 9 central nucleotides matching TRBD1. Material for sequencing was memory CD4+ T cells from blood (PBMCs). This clonotype originated in a human donor in good health. CDR3 reads: CASSESGTGQFMNTEAFF. The nucleotide sequence is TGTGCCAGCAGTGAATCCGGGACAGGGCAGTTCATGAACACTGAAGCTTTCTTT.